What follows are 2 T cell receptor beta chains derived from one specimen sequenced in a study of vaccination and CD4 T cells after COVID-19. Treatment described: roughly 11-day PBMC culture with coronavirus spike peptide pools or control peptides (ViraFEST assay). Their antigen targets remain unknown. Sequencing of cultured CD4+ T cell DNA used the Oncomine TCR Beta short-read assay. MiXCR, applied by TCRdb to the PCR reads, yields one record per CDR3 protein. The sample has about 18,000 distinct CDR3 sequences, about 71% seen once. Sequencing used CD4+ T cells from blood, cultured in vitro. Receptor source: a human donor who had recovered from COVID-19.

This chain joins TRBV6-1 and TRBJ2-4; possibly TRBD1 or TRBD2 for D (5 bases each). Trimming cost V 7 bases and J 8 bases, with 12 bases left between them. Germline V gene lookup returns CDR1 MNHNS and CDR2 SASEGT. The CDR3 has 12 residues. Here the CDR3 reads CASKTTGYIQYF. The CDR3 DNA is TGTGCCAGCAAGACTACAGGTTACATTCAGTACTTC.

As DNA, the CDR3 is TGTGCCAGTAGTCCCTTTGGGGGCGCCTATATGAACACTGAAGCTTTCTTT. This encodes CASSPFGGAYMNTEAFF. This sequence joins TRBV19 and TRBJ1-1; possible D gene TRBD1, 6 bases. Trimming left V 5 bases short and J 0 bases short, with 19 bases between. The CDR3 is made up of 17 amino acids. Germline V gives CDR1 LNHDA, CDR2 SQIVND (reference sequence).